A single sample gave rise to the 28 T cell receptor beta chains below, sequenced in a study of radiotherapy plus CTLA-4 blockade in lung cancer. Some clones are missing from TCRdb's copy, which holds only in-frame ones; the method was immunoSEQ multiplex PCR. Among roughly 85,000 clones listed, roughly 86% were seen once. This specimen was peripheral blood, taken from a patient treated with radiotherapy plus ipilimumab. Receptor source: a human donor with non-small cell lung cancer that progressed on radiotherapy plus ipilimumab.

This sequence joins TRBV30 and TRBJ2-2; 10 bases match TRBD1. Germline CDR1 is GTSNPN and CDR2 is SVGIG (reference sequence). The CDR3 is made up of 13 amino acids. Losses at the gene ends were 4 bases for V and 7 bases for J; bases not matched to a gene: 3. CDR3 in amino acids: CAWNDRGRGELFF. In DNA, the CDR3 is TGTGCCTGGAACGACAGGGGGCGCGGGGAGCTGTTTTTT.

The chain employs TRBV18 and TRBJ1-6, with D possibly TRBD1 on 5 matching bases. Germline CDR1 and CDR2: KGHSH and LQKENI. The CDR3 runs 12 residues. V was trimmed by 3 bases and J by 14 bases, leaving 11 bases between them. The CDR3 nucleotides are TGTGCCAGCTCACCGACGGGGGAGTCCCTCCACTTT. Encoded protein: CASSPTGESLHF.

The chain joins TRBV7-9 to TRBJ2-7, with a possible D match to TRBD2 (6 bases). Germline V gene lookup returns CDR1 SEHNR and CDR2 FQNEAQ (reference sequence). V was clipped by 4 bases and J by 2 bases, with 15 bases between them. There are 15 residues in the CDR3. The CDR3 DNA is TGTGCCAGCAGCTCAGGCGGGGACGGAGCCTACGAGCAGTACTTC. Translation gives CASSSGGDGAYEQYF.

The CDR3 DNA sequence: TGTGCCAGCAGCCAATTGAACACTGAAGCTTTCTTT. It codes for CASSQLNTEAFF. The chain couples TRBV6-5 to TRBJ1-1; D is undetermined. The V end lost 6 bases, the J end lost 0 bases, and 5 bases lay between the germline ends. The CDR3 has 12 residues. The germline V gene encodes CDR1 MNHEY and CDR2 SVGAGI.

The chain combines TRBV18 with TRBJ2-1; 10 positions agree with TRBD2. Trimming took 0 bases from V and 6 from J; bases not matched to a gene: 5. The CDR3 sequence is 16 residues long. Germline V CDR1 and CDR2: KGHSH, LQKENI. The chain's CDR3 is CASSPPSGGAGNEQFF. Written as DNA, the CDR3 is TGTGCCAGCTCACCACCCAGCGGGGGGGCAGGCAATGAGCAGTTCTTC. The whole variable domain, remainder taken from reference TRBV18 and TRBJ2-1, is NAGVMQNPRHLVRRRGQEARLRCSPMKGHSHVYWYRQLPEEGLKFMVYLQKENIIDESGMPKERFSAEFPKEGPSILRIQQVVRGDSAAYFCASSPPSGGAGNEQFFGPGTRLTVL.

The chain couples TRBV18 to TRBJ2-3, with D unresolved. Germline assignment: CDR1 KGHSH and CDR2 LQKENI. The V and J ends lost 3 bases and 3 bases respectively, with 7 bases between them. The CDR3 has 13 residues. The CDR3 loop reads CASSPTTTDTQYF. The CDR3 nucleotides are TGTGCCAGCTCACCCACAACAACAGATACGCAGTATTTT.

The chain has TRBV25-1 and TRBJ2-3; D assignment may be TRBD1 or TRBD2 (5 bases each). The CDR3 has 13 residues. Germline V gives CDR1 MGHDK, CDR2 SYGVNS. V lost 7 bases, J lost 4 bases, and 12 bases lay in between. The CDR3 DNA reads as TGTGCCAGCAATCGAATGGGGGCAGATACGCAGTATTTT. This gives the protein CASNRMGADTQYF.

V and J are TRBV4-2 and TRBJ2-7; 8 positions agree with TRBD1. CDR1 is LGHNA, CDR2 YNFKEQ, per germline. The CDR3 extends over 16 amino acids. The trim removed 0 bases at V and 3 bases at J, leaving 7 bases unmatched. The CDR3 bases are TGTGCCAGCAGCCAAGAGGGGACAGGCGCCATCTACGAGCAGTACTTC. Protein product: CASSQEGTGAIYEQYF.

DNA of the CDR3: TGCGCCAGCAGCCACGGTCTTGGCAGGCAGGGGACTAGAGAAGCTTTCTTT. Translated, it gives CASSHGLGRQGTREAFF. The chain uses TRBV5-1 and TRBJ1-1, with D maybe TRBD1 (6 bases). Per germline, CDR1 SGHRS and CDR2 YFSETQ. This CDR3 is 17 amino acids long. V was pared by 4 bases and J by 8 bases, with 27 bases between.

The DNA of the CDR3 is TGTGCCAGCAGTCTTCGAACGAACTATGGCTACACCTTC. This translates into CASSLRTNYGYTF. This chain connects TRBV27 to TRBJ1-2; no reliable D call. V gave up 5 bases and J gave up 2 bases, with 9 bases separating them. The CDR3 runs 13 residues. Per the germline V gene, CDR1 is MNHEY and CDR2 is SMNVEV (reference sequence).

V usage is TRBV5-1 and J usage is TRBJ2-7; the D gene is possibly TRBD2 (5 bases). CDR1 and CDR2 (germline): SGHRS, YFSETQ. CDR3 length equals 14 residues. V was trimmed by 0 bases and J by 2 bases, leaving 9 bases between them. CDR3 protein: CASSLGGDTYEQYF. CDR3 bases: TGCGCCAGCAGCTTGGGGGGAGACACCTACGAGCAGTACTTC.

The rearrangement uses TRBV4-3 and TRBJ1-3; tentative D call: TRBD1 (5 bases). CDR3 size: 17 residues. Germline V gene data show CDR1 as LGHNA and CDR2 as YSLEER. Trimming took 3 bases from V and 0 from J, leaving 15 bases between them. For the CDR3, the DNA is TGCGCCAGCAGCCAGTGGTTCAGGGCCAGCTCTGGAAACACCATATATTTT. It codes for CASSQWFRASSGNTIYF.

In DNA form, the CDR3 reads TGCGCCAGCAGCCAAGACAGGGGTAGAATAGATCAAGAGACCCAGTACTTC. Protein product: CASSQDRGRIDQETQYF. This rearrangement joins TRBV4-1 to TRBJ2-5, with D possibly TRBD1 on 6 matching bases. The V end was cut by 0 bases, the J end by 2 bases, with 16 bases between. Per germline, CDR1 MGHRA and CDR2 YSYEKL. CDR3 size: 17 residues.

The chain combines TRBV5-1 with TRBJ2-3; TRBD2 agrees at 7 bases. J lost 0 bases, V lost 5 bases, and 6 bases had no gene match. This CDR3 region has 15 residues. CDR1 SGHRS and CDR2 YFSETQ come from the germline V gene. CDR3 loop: CASRNPSGSTDTQYF. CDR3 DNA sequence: TGCGCCAGCAGGAATCCTAGCGGAAGCACAGATACGCAGTATTTT.

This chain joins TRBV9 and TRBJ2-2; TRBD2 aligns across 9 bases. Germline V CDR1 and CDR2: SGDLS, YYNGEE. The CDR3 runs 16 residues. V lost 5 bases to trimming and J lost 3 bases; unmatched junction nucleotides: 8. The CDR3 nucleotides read TGTGCCAGCAGTCGTAGCGGGGGCTGGGACACCGGGGAGCTGTTTTTT. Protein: CASSRSGGWDTGELFF.

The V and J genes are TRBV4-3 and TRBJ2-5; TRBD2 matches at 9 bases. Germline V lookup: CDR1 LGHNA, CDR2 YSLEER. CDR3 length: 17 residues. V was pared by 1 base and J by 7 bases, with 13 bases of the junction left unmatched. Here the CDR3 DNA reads TGCGCCAGCAGCCAAGGGGTTAGCGGGGGTCCCATGGGGACCCAGTACTTC. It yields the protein CASSQGVSGGPMGTQYF.

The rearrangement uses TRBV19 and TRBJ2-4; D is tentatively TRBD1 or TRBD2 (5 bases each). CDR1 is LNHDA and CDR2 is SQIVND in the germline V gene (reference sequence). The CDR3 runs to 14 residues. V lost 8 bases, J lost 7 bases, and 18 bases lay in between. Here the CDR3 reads CASQPGTWRNIQYF. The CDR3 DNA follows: TGTGCCAGTCAACCCGGGACCTGGCGTAACATTCAGTACTTC.

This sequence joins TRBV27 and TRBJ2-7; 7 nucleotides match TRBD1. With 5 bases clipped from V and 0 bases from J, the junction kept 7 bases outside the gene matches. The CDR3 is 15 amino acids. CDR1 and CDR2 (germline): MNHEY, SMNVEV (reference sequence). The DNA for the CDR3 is TGTGCCAGCAGTCGAACAGGGGCCCTCTCCTACGAGCAGTACTTC. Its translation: CASSRTGALSYEQYF.

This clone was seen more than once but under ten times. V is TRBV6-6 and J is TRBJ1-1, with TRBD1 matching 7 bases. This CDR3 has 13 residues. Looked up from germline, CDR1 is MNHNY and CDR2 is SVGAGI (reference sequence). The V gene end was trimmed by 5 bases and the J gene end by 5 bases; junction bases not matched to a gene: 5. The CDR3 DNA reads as TGTGCCAGCAGTCGACAGGGAGGGACTGAAGCTTTCTTT. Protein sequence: CASSRQGGTEAFF.

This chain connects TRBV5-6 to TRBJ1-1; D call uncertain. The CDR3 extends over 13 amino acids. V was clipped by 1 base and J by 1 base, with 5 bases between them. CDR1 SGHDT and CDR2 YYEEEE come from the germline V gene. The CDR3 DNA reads TGTGCCAGCAGCTTGCCGGGGAACACTGAAGCTTTCTTT. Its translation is CASSLPGNTEAFF.

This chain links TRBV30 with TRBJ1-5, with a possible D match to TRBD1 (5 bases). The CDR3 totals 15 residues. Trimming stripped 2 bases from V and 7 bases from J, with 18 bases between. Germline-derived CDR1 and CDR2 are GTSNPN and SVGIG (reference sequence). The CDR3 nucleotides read TGTGCCTGGAGTCCCCCGGGGCGAATTTGGCAGCCCCAGCATTTT. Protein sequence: CAWSPPGRIWQPQHF.

CDR3 bases: TGCGCCAGCAGCCAATTTAGCGGGCGCACAGATACGCAGTATTTT. This codes for CASSQFSGRTDTQYF. J is TRBJ2-3 and V is TRBV4-3; 7 positions match TRBD2. CDR3 size: 15 residues. V gave up 2 bases and J gave up 1 base; unmatched junction bases: 3. Germline loops: CDR1 LGHNA, CDR2 YSLEER.

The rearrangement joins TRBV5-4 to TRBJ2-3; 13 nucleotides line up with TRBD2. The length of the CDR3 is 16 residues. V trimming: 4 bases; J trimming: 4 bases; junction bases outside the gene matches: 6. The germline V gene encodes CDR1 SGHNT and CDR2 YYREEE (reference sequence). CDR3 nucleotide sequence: TGTGCCAGCAGCAAACTAGCGGGAGGGTCCGCAGATACGCAGTATTTT. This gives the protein CASSKLAGGSADTQYF.

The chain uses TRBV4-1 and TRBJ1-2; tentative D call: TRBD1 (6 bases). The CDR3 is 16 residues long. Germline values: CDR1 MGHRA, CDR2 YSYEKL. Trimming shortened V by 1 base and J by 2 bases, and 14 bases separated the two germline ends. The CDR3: CASSQAAQGLNYGYTF. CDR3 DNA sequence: TGCGCCAGCAGCCAAGCGGCACAGGGCCTCAACTATGGCTACACCTTC.

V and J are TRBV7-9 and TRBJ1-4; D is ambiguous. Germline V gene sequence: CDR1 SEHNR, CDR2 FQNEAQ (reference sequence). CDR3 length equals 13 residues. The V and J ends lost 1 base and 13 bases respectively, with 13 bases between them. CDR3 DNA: TGTGCCAGCAGCTTAGTGGAGGCGGAGGGACTGTTTTTT. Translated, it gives CASSLVEAEGLFF.

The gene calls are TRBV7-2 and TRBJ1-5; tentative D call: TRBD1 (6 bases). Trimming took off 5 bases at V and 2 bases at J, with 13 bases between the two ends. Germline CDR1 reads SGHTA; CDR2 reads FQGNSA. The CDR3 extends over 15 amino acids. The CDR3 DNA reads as TGTGCCAGCAGCCCGGGGGGGCTGCGCAATCAGCCCCAGCATTTT. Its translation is CASSPGGLRNQPQHF.

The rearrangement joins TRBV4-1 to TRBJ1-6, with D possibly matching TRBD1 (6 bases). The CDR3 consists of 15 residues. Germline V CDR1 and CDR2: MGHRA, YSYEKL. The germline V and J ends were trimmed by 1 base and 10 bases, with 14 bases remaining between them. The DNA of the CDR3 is TGCGCCAGCAGCCAAGCGGGACACCCTTGGTCACCCCTCCACTTT. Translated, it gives CASSQAGHPWSPLHF.

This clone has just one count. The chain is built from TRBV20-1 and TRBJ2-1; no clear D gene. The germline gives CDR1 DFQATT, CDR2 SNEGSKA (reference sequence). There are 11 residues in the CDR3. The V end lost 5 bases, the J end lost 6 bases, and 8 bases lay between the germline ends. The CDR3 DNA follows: TGCAGTGCTCAGCGATTCAATGAGCAGTTCTTC. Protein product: CSAQRFNEQFF.